These T cell receptor beta chains were read from a single sample in a study of metastatic and nonmetastatic thyroid tumors. TCRdb re-called clones via MiXCR from the PCR reads. The sample holds over 45,000 clones, roughly a fifth seen once. Material for sequencing was blood. These receptors were collected from a male donor with papillary thyroid cancer or a benign thyroid nodule (not recorded which). Some clones in this sample may be carry-over from other donors' samples. Each CDR3 is given with its conserved first and last residue. D genes are given only for firm matches. Only part of the rows carry a size: once, few, many, or a class if the clone is expanded.

J: TRBJ2-7; V: TRBV7-8; D: TRBD2; size: NA; DNA: TGTGCCAGCTACAGGGGACTAGCGGGAGAGTACGAGCAGTACTTC; CDR3: CASYRGLAGEYEQYF
J: TRBJ2-7; V: TRBV5-4; D: TRBD1; size: NA; DNA: TGTGCCAGCAGCTTCAGGGGGCAATACGATCAGTACTTC; CDR3: CASSFRGQYDQYF
J: TRBJ2-3; V: TRBV6-1; D: TRBD1; size: many; DNA: TGTGCCAGCAGTGAGTTTCAGGGGGCCGGAGATACGCAGTATTTT; CDR3: CASSEFQGAGDTQYF
J: TRBJ2-5; V: TRBV30; D: TRBD2; size: many; DNA: TGTGCCTGGAGTCCGCGGACGGGGGAGGGGACCCAGTACTTC; CDR3: CAWSPRTGEGTQYF
J: TRBJ1-1; V: TRBV18; D: NA; size: NA; DNA: TGTGCCAGCTCACCCTACGACGAGATAACTGAAGCCTTCTTT; CDR3: CASSPYDEITEAFF
J: TRBJ2-7; V: TRBV6-2/TRBV6-3; D: TRBD1; size: many; DNA: TGTGCCAGCAGGACAGGGGGACCGCAGTACTTC; CDR3: CASRTGGPQYF
J: TRBJ2-5; V: TRBV20-1; D: NA; size: NA; DNA: TGCAGTGCTCAAGACCTCCTGGACCAACAAGAGACCCAGTACTTC; CDR3: CSAQDLLDQQETQYF
J: TRBJ1-6; V: TRBV6-2/TRBV6-3; D: NA; size: few; DNA: TGTGCCAGCAGCTCACTTGGGGCAGGGCTCAACTCACCCCTCCACTTT; CDR3: CASSSLGAGLNSPLHF
J: TRBJ2-7; V: TRBV11-1; D: NA; size: medium-sized; DNA: TGTGCCAGCAGCTTGTACCACCACGAGCAGTACTTC; CDR3: CASSLYHHEQYF
J: TRBJ2-3; V: TRBV13; D: NA; size: many; DNA: TGTGCCAGCAGCTACTCAGCAGATACGCAGTATTTT; CDR3: CASSYSADTQYF
J: TRBJ2-2; V: TRBV3-1; D: NA; size: once; DNA: TGTGCCAGCAGCCACCCGCAAGGCGGCGGGGAGCTGTTTTTT; CDR3: CASSHPQGGGELFF
J: TRBJ2-6; V: TRBV20-1; D: NA; size: few; DNA: TGCAGTGCTAGATCCGGGGCCGGGGCCAACGTCCTGACTTTC; CDR3: CSARSGAGANVLTF
J: TRBJ2-5; V: TRBV3-1; D: NA; size: many; DNA: TGTGCCAGCAGCCAAGAGACCCAGTACTTC; CDR3: CASSQETQYF
J: TRBJ1-1; V: TRBV7-9; D: NA; size: NA; DNA: TGTGCCAGCAGCTTACTACAGGCACCTGAAGCTTTCTTT; CDR3: CASSLLQAPEAFF
J: TRBJ2-3; V: TRBV2; D: TRBD1; size: many; DNA: TGTGCCAGCAGTGAGGGGACAGCTAGCACAGATACGCAGTATTTT; CDR3: CASSEGTASTDTQYF
J: TRBJ2-3; V: TRBV9; D: NA; size: many; DNA: TGCGCCAGCAGCGATCCAGAAGGAGGGGGCGATGATACGCAGTATTTT; CDR3: CASSDPEGGGDDTQYF
J: TRBJ1-6; V: TRBV30; D: NA; size: NA; DNA: TGTGCCTGGAGTCCTAGGGGGTATTCACCCCTCCACTTT; CDR3: CAWSPRGYSPLHF
J: TRBJ2-1; V: TRBV9; D: NA; size: many; DNA: TGTGCCAGCAGTTCAGAGGAAGAGGGCCCCCGAGTAAATGAGCAGTTCTTC; CDR3: CASSSEEEGPRVNEQFF
J: TRBJ1-1; V: TRBV20-1; D: TRBD1; size: NA; DNA: TGCAGTGCCTCTGCGGGGGACAGCGACACTGAAGCTTTCTTT; CDR3: CSASAGDSDTEAFF
J: TRBJ2-7; V: TRBV24-1; D: TRBD1; size: many; DNA: TGTGCCACCAGTGATCAGGGACAGGGGAGGGACTCCTACGAGCAGTACTTC; CDR3: CATSDQGQGRDSYEQYF
J: TRBJ1-2; V: TRBV6-1; D: NA; size: many; DNA: TGTGCCAGCGGTGACCGGGTTTATACGGATGGCTACACCTTC; CDR3: CASGDRVYTDGYTF
J: TRBJ2-2; V: TRBV30; D: NA; size: NA; DNA: TGTGCCTGGAGTGTCAGGGAAACCGGGGAGCTGTTTTTT; CDR3: CAWSVRETGELFF
J: TRBJ2-7; V: TRBV20-1; D: NA; size: NA; DNA: TGCAGTGCTAGTGAAGTCCACGAGCAGTACTTC; CDR3: CSASEVHEQYF
J: TRBJ1-6; V: TRBV3-1; D: TRBD1; size: many; DNA: TGTGCCAGCAGCCAAGGGACAGGGGATTCACCCCTCCACTTT; CDR3: CASSQGTGDSPLHF
J: TRBJ2-7; V: TRBV20-1; D: NA; size: many; DNA: TGCAGTGCTAGAGACGTTCTTGGCGGGACACTCCCCGAGCAGTACTTC; CDR3: CSARDVLGGTLPEQYF
J: TRBJ2-3; V: TRBV3-1; D: NA; size: many; DNA: TGTGCCAGCAGCTTTCGTCGACTCCCCGGGCAGTATTTT; CDR3: CASSFRRLPGQYF
J: TRBJ2-4; V: TRBV5-6; D: NA; size: many; DNA: TGTGCCAGCAGCGTCAACAGTTTAAACATTCAGTACTTC; CDR3: CASSVNSLNIQYF
J: TRBJ1-3; V: TRBV7-8; D: NA; size: many; DNA: TGTGCCAGCAGCCCCACGGGCCTCAGAAACACCATATATTTT; CDR3: CASSPTGLRNTIYF
J: TRBJ1-5; V: TRBV20-1; D: TRBD1; size: NA; DNA: TGCAGTGCTAGAATGGGGACAGGGGGCGCGGGAAATCAGCCCCAGCATTTT; CDR3: CSARMGTGGAGNQPQHF
J: TRBJ1-1; V: TRBV6-1; D: NA; size: many; DNA: TGTGCCAGCAGTAACAGGGAGAACACTGAAGCTTTCTTT; CDR3: CASSNRENTEAFF
J: TRBJ1-1; V: TRBV19; D: NA; size: medium-sized; DNA: TGTGCCAGTAGTATCCGGGAGAACACTGAAGCTTTCTTT; CDR3: CASSIRENTEAFF
J: TRBJ1-1; V: TRBV5-4; D: NA; size: many; DNA: TGTGCCAGCAGCTTGGGGCAGGGGAACGCTGAAGCTTTCTTT; CDR3: CASSLGQGNAEAFF
J: TRBJ2-5; V: TRBV30; D: NA; size: NA; DNA: TGTGCCTGGAGGCGGGACACTAGGGCACGAGAGACCCAGTACTTC; CDR3: CAWRRDTRARETQYF
J: TRBJ2-7; V: TRBV20-1; D: TRBD2; size: NA; DNA: TGCAGTGCTAGAGATCGTGTCCCGACTAGCGGGCTTCTGGAGCAGTACTTC; CDR3: CSARDRVPTSGLLEQYF
J: TRBJ1-1; V: TRBV6-5; D: NA; size: many; DNA: TGTGCCAGCAGTTACGAGGGCGGGAGTGAAGCTTTCTTT; CDR3: CASSYEGGSEAFF
J: TRBJ1-1; V: TRBV9; D: TRBD1; size: many; DNA: TGTGCCAGCAGCCCGGGACAGGGAGGTTTGCGGAACACTGAAGCTTTCTTT; CDR3: CASSPGQGGLRNTEAFF
J: TRBJ1-2; V: TRBV19; D: NA; size: few; DNA: TGTGCCAGTAGGAGGGGGACATCTGATTGCTACACCTTC; CDR3: CASRRGTSDCYTF
J: TRBJ1-6; V: TRBV27; D: NA; size: medium-sized; DNA: TGTGCCAGCAGTGTATGGGGGGGAGTCCCTCCTATAACTTCACCCCTCCACTTT; CDR3: CASSVWGGVPPITSPLHF
J: TRBJ2-3; V: TRBV5-1; D: TRBD2; size: NA; DNA: TGCGCCAGCAGCTTACTAGCGGGGGAGCAAGATACGCAGTATTTT; CDR3: CASSLLAGEQDTQYF
J: TRBJ1-2; V: TRBV9; D: NA; size: many; DNA: TGTGCCAGCAGCCCTAGGGAAGGATATGGCTACACCTTC; CDR3: CASSPREGYGYTF
J: TRBJ1-4; V: TRBV9; D: NA; size: many; DNA: TGTGCCAGCAGCTCAGGGATGGACCCTAATGAAAAACTGTTTTTT; CDR3: CASSSGMDPNEKLFF
J: TRBJ2-5; V: TRBV4-1; D: NA; size: many; DNA: TGCGCCAGCAGCCAAGGAGGACTGCAAGAGACCCAGTACTTC; CDR3: CASSQGGLQETQYF
J: TRBJ1-2; V: TRBV20-1; D: TRBD1; size: NA; DNA: TGCAGTGCTAGAGATGGGAGACAGGGAGGTATACATGGCTACACCTTC; CDR3: CSARDGRQGGIHGYTF
J: TRBJ1-6; V: TRBV20-1; D: TRBD1; size: many; DNA: TGCAGTGCCCGACAGGGGGTCGATTCACCCCTCCACTTT; CDR3: CSARQGVDSPLHF
J: TRBJ2-1; V: TRBV12-3/TRBV12-4; D: TRBD2; size: many; DNA: TGTGCCAGCAGCGTACTAGCGGGGAGCCGAGGGGAGCAGTTCTTC; CDR3: CASSVLAGSRGEQFF
J: TRBJ2-6; V: TRBV6-1; D: NA; size: NA; DNA: TGTGCCAGCACGGCCGGGGGTCCCTCTGTGGCCAACGTCCTGACTTTC; CDR3: CASTAGGPSVANVLTF
J: TRBJ1-2; V: TRBV20-1; D: NA; size: many; DNA: TGCAGTGCTCTCCTGGGGGGAGACGAGAACTATGGCTACACCTTC; CDR3: CSALLGGDENYGYTF
J: TRBJ2-1; V: TRBV20-1; D: NA; size: many; DNA: TGCAGTGCTAGAGACCCAAACCGTTACAATGAGCAGTTCTTC; CDR3: CSARDPNRYNEQFF
J: TRBJ2-2; V: TRBV4-1; D: TRBD2; size: many; DNA: TGCGCCAGCAGCCGGCAAGATGGGGGGGAGGGGGAGCTGTTTTTT; CDR3: CASSRQDGGEGELFF
J: TRBJ1-4; V: TRBV15; D: NA; size: many; DNA: TGTGCCACCAGCAGAGGCGTCGGAGGGAATTCTAATGAAAAACTGTTTTTT; CDR3: CATSRGVGGNSNEKLFF
J: TRBJ2-7; V: TRBV6-1; D: NA; size: many; DNA: TGTGCCAGCAGTAGGGACACTTACGAGCAGTACTTC; CDR3: CASSRDTYEQYF
J: TRBJ2-1; V: TRBV7-8; D: NA; size: many; DNA: TGTGCCAGCAGCCCAGGACACTCGGGTGAGCAGTTCTTC; CDR3: CASSPGHSGEQFF
J: TRBJ1-6; V: TRBV6-4; D: TRBD1; size: NA; DNA: TGTGCCAGCAGTGAAGATCGACAGGGGTTTTCACCCCTCCACTTT; CDR3: CASSEDRQGFSPLHF
J: TRBJ1-2; V: TRBV24-1; D: TRBD1; size: medium-sized; DNA: TGTGCCACCAGTGATTTAGGGGACAGGGCTGGCGGCTACACCTTC; CDR3: CATSDLGDRAGGYTF
J: TRBJ1-1; V: TRBV5-1; D: TRBD1; size: many; DNA: TGCGCCAGCAGCTTGGGTGACAGGGGAGACAGCACTGAAGCTTTCTTT; CDR3: CASSLGDRGDSTEAFF